This T cell receptor beta chain was captured by sequencing in a study of blood T cell repertoires in COVID-19. Study overall: Sources were T cells, B-cell-depleted T cells, or PBMCs; the material itself was cDNA or gDNA.

Germline V gene sequence: CDR1 MDHEN, CDR2 SYDVKM. J was trimmed by 0 bases and V by 10 bases; bases with no gene match: 17. This CDR3 has 18 residues. Per the original data handling: For nucleated cells, counts were estimated from reference gene primer amplification. Libraries were prepared by immunoSEQ multiplex PCR; TCRdb keeps only in-frame clonotypes and omits some of them. That table supplies the V and J calls and clone size; D and trimming were determined from the DNA. The data contain over 100,000 clones, roughly 82% of them seen just once; the ten biggest clones take up 7% to 9%. This TCR was recovered from a woman of 80 years or more with active or convalescent COVID-19. The source material was peripheral blood. The V call is TRBV28, the J call TRBJ2-4; 8 bases map to TRBD1. The CDR3 nucleotides read TGTGCCACCCGGGAGACAGGGGTCGCTTATTTAGCCAAAAACATTCAGTACTTC. Encoded protein: CATRETGVAYLAKNIQYF. The whole variable domain, remainder taken from reference TRBV28 and TRBJ2-4, is DVKVTQSSRYLVKRTGEKVFLECVQDMDHENMFWYRQDPGLGLRLIYFSYDVKMKEKGDIPEGYSVSREKKERFSLILESASTNQTSMYLCATRETGVAYLAKNIQYFGAGTRLSVL.